This TCR beta chain was documented in a study of T cell responses to AZD1222 COVID-19 vaccine. Sequenced by immunoSEQ multiplex PCR; TCRdb stores in-frame clones only, minus some. The sample has some 130,000 clones, 85% seen once. A remark on this clone: Its specificity is not known.

General study findings and limits: Reportedly, nearly half of unique spike TCRs recognized epitopes outside B.1.351/B.1.1.7 mutations. Spike-specific TCR depth and breadth grew after two AZD1222 doses. Repertoire sampling was restricted to post-peak T cell response timepoints.

Sequencing used peripheral blood, obtained 28 days after the second dose of the MenACWY control vaccine. The TCR was taken from an adult who received the MenACWY meningococcal vaccine as a control.

The CDR3 loop is CASSLVGISYEQYF. CDR3 nucleotide sequence: TGCGCCAGCAGCTTGGTCGGGATCTCCTACGAGCAGTACTTC. This chain connects TRBV5-1 to TRBJ2-7, with TRBD2 as a possible D gene (5 bases). The CDR3 sequence is 14 residues long. The ends were cut back, 0 bases at V and 0 bases at J, with 7 bases in the middle. Germline loops: CDR1 SGHRS, CDR2 YFSETQ.